The present T cell receptor beta chain was sequenced within a study of T-cell reconstitution after alpha-beta-depleted transplantation in children (dated by TCRdb to 2016 to 2017). For context, the study as a whole: Using TCR repertoire profiling, the study quantitatively followed how T-cell immune reconstitution unfolded in children after TCRalphabeta/CD19-depleted allogeneic hematopoietic cell transplantation.

The library was obtained by PCR. Instrument used: Illumina HiSeq 2500. To normalize quantification of the TCRbeta repertoire, the TCR libraries were built with molecular barcoding that relied on unique molecular identifiers. TCRdb's own reprocessing of the public reads used fastp at Q25 and MiXCR and kept productive beta chains. Each CDR3 protein gets just one entry, which takes the most common genes and DNA from the rows behind it. The sample yields about a million distinct CDR3 sequences; roughly 29% were counted once. 25% to 35% of the sample is taken by the ten largest. Trimming takes 7 bases from V and 0 bases from J, and the germline ends sit 10 bases apart. Spanning cysteine to phenylalanine, the CDR3 consists of 13 amino acids. This entry keeps only the CDR3 DNA: 39 bases, framed from base 1. This clonotype was counted a few times. The antigen this receptor binds is unknown. No much larger clone is present one base from it, and per-base qualities are unavailable.

According to the study, the label for this sample's treatment or condition signals: allogeneic hematopoietic cell transplantation with graft depleted of TCRalphabeta T cells and CD19 B cells. TCRalphabeta/CD19-depleted allogeneic hematopoietic cell grafts were given to the transplant recipients, all of whom were children. Overall study outcomes, separate from this receptor: In some patients, the high TCRbeta diversity seen at day 60 was put down to recipient T cells and intrathymic progenitors that had survived conditioning. Apparently early alphabetaT-cell count recovery about two months after transplant reportedly relied on only several hundred rapidly expanded clones derived from non-depleted graft cells. Over subsequent months, a decline in hyperexpanded clone frequencies was noted, and after one year, T-cell counts and TCRbeta diversity were mostly ascribed to newly produced T cells.

The sequences come from PBMCs, mostly from graft donor cells, collected 360 days after TCRalphabeta/CD19-depleted stem cell transplant. The receptor's source is a boy in the first two years of life who had a stem cell transplant for SCID, so the T cells may come from the graft donor. The receptor chain draws on TRBV12-3 or TRBV12-4 and TRBJ2-7; D gene: possibly TRBD1, on 6 matching bases. The nucleotide sequence is given as TGTGCCAGCACGTGGGGGCCCTCCTACGAGCAGTACTTC. Translated, this gives CASTWGPSYEQYF.